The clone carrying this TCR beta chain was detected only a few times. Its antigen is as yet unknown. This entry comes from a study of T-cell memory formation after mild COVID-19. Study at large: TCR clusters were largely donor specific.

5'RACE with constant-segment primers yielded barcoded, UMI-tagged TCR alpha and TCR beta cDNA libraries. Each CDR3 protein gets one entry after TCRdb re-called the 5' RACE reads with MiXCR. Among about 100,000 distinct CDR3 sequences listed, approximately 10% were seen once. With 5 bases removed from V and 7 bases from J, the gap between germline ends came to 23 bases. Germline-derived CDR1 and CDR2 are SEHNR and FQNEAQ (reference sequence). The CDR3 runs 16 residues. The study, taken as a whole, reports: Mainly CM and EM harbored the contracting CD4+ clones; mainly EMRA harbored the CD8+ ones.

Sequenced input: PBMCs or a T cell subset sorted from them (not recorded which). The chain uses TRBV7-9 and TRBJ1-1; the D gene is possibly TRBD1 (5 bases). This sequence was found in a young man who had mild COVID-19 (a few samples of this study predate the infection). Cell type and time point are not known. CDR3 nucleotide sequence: TGTGCCAGCAGCACTCAGCCCAGGTCCGGTGGGGGTGAAGCTTTCTTT. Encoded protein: CASSTQPRSGGGEAFF.